This TCR beta chain was obtained from a study of long-term antiretroviral therapy in people with HIV. Overall study findings and caveats: Post-treatment diversity went higher with ART but stayed below transplant donor controls.

At survey level, the immunoSEQ assay was run in its v3.0 version. Produced via immunoSEQ multiplex PCR; TCRdb's table is partial and in-frame only. This table has about 21,000 clones, about four fifths appearing once. This clone appeared a single time. The antigen remains undetermined. The V and J ends lost 4 bases and 4 bases respectively, with 12 bases between them. Looked up from germline, CDR1 is SGHNT and CDR2 is YENEEA. This CDR3 comprises 14 residues. The rearrangement joins TRBV11-3 to TRBJ2-3; a possible D gene is TRBD2 (5 bases). This TCR derives from a man aged 18 to 29 with HIV. Sequencing used unsorted PBMCs, obtained 0.9 years after starting antiretroviral therapy. DNA of the CDR3: TGTGCCAGCAGCTCGCGGGCCCAACCAGATACGCAGTATTTT. Residues: CASSSRAQPDTQYF. Full variable domain (remainder filled in from reference TRBV11-3 and TRBJ2-3): EAGVVQSPRYKIIEKKQPVAFWCNPISGHNTLYWYLQNLGQGPELLIRYENEEAVDDSQLPKDRFSAERLKGVDSTLKIQPAELGDSAVYLCASSSRAQPDTQYFGPGTRLTVL.